These 23 T cell receptor beta chains came from one sample sequenced in a study of identical twins. Each CDR3 protein gets one entry after TCRdb re-called the 5' RACE reads with MiXCR. The table has 300,000 to 400,000 distinct CDR3 sequences, roughly 9% seen once. The sequenced sample was naive T cells sorted from blood. These receptors originate from a woman aged 45-59 years in good health.

The CDR3 sequence is CASSRGLAGGGAYNEQFF. CDR3 DNA sequence: TGTGCCAGCAGTAGGGGACTAGCGGGAGGAGGGGCCTACAATGAGCAGTTCTTC. This chain joins TRBV12-3 or TRBV12-4 and TRBJ2-1, with 15 bases lining up with TRBD2. V lost 5 bases, J lost 2 bases, and 7 bases stayed unmatched. The CDR3 sequence is 18 residues long.

This clonotype was seen only a few times. This chain connects TRBV5-1 to TRBJ1-1; D remains unclear. Germline lookup yields CDR1 SGHRS and CDR2 YFSETQ. The ends were cut back, 5 bases at V and 3 bases at J, with 17 bases in the middle. This CDR3 contains 15 residues. The CDR3 loop is CASRLNYPPDTEAFF. CDR3 sequence (DNA): TGCGCCAGCAGATTAAATTATCCCCCGGACACTGAAGCTTTCTTT.

In its sample, this clonotype was seen many times. The chain links TRBV29-1 to TRBJ2-6, with TRBD1 identical over 8 bases. The germline CDR1 and CDR2 sequences are SQVTM and ANQGSEA. Trimming cost V 0 bases and J 2 bases; bases outside gene matches: 3. The CDR3 has 16 amino acids. The CDR3 sequence: CSVEESQGAGANVLTF. For the CDR3, the DNA is TGCAGCGTTGAAGAATCACAGGGGGCTGGGGCCAACGTCCTGACTTTC.

This clonotype was seen many times. The rearrangement links TRBV6-1 to TRBJ2-1, with TRBD2 as a possible D gene (6 bases). The V gene lost 4 bases and the J gene lost 2 bases, with 9 bases spanning the gap. The CDR3 has 14 residues. In germline, CDR1 is MNHNS, CDR2 SASEGT. CDR3 region: CASSGGITYNEQFF. The CDR3 region has the DNA TGTGCCAGCAGTGGCGGGATAACCTACAATGAGCAGTTCTTC.

Turning to this clonotype: This could be a read error, since a much larger clone is one nucleotide away. The J gene is TRBJ2-3, the V gene TRBV29-1; D could derive from TRBD1 or TRBD2 (5 bases each). From germline, CDR1 is SQVTM and CDR2 ANQGSEA. V was pared by 5 bases and J by 1 base, with 13 bases between. The CDR3 covers 14 residues. The DNA for the CDR3 is TGCAGCGTTTTTGGGGGAGAGGGCACAGATACGCAGTATTTT. This translates into CSVFGGEGTDTQYF.

The chain is built from TRBV11-2 and TRBJ1-2; 8 bases match TRBD1. The trim removed 1 base at V and 5 bases at J, leaving 3 bases unmatched. The CDR3 sequence is 14 residues long. CDR1 and CDR2 (germline): SGHAT, FQNNGV. CDR3 DNA sequence: TGTGCCAGCAGCTTAGGGACAGGGTGGTATGGCTACACCTTC. Its translation is CASSLGTGWYGYTF. Complete variable domain (other parts from reference TRBV11-2 and TRBJ1-2): EAGVAQSPRYKIIEKRQSVAFWCNPISGHATLYWYQQILGQGPKLLIQFQNNGVVDDSQLPKDRFSAERLKGVDSTLKIQPAKLEDSAVYLCASSLGTGWYGYTFGSGTRLTVV.

There are many counts of this clonotype. This chain connects TRBV7-2 to TRBJ2-1; perhaps TRBD2 as D (5 bases). The CDR3 extends over 14 amino acids. Between the trimmed V and J ends, which lost 6 bases and 9 bases, there was a span of 18 bases. Germline loops: CDR1 SGHTA, CDR2 FQGNSA. In nucleotides, the CDR3 is TGTGCCAGCAGGAGAGAACTAGTTGGTAGTGAGCAGTTCTTC. Its translation is CASRRELVGSEQFF.

This clonotype was counted ten times or more. The chain couples TRBV10-3 to TRBJ1-5; TRBD1 might be the D (5 bases). CDR1 is ENHRY and CDR2 is SYGVKD in the germline V gene. The CDR3 runs to 17 residues. V was trimmed by 1 base and J by 8 bases, leaving 21 bases between them. The CDR3 protein is CAISEWDPQGPRKPQHF. The CDR3 nucleotides are TGTGCCATCAGTGAGTGGGATCCTCAGGGCCCGCGGAAGCCCCAGCATTTT.

J is TRBJ2-1 and V is TRBV5-1; possibly TRBD2 for D (6 bases). The germline gives CDR1 SGHRS, CDR2 YFSETQ. Trimming cost V 0 bases and J 9 bases, with 10 bases left between them. The CDR3 length is 13 residues. CDR3 sequence (DNA): TGCGCCAGCAGCTTGGCCCCCGGGAGTGAGCAGTTCTTC. This sequence encodes CASSLAPGSEQFF.

This clonotype has ten or more counts. The chain joins TRBV29-1 to TRBJ2-1, with 10 bases fitting TRBD1. Germline V gene data show CDR1 as SQVTM and CDR2 as ANQGSEA. The CDR3 is 14 amino acids. V lost 8 bases and J lost 4; bases outside the gene matches: 8. The CDR3 is CSNSGTGVYNEQFF. CDR3 nucleotide sequence: TGCAGCAATTCCGGGACAGGGGTGTACAATGAGCAGTTCTTC.

This clonotype was detected a few times. The chain employs TRBV28 and TRBJ2-1; perhaps TRBD2 as D (6 bases). The CDR3 covers 15 residues. Looked up from germline, CDR1 is MDHEN and CDR2 is SYDVKM. Trimming stripped 6 bases from V and 4 bases from J, with 16 bases between. The CDR3: CASSPARGFYNEQFF. For the CDR3, the DNA is TGTGCCAGCAGCCCGGCACGGGGGTTTTACAATGAGCAGTTCTTC.

This clonotype occurred many times. This chain joins TRBV4-2 and TRBJ1-2; TRBD1 agrees at 8 bases. This CDR3 comprises 15 residues. CDR1 and CDR2 from the germline V gene are LGHNA and YNFKEQ. With V trimmed by 0 bases and J by 8 bases, 8 bases remained unmatched. The CDR3 bases are TGTGCCAGCAGCCAAGACCAGGGGGCGCGTGGAGGCTACACCTTC. This codes for CASSQDQGARGGYTF.

This clonotype was seen many times. A read error may produce the germline difference seen at one junction end. The V and J genes are TRBV7-9 and TRBJ1-1; a possible D gene is TRBD1 (5 bases). The germline V gene encodes CDR1 SEHNR and CDR2 FQNEAQ (reference sequence). The length of the CDR3 is 11 residues. Here the CDR3 reads CACRANTEAFF. The CDR3 DNA follows: TGTGCCTGCAGGGCAAACACTGAAGCTTTCTTT.

This clonotype was observed at least ten times. In DNA, the CDR3 is TGTGCCACCTCCGTCCGGAGGGCAACTAATGAAAAACTGTTTTTT. It encodes CATSVRRATNEKLFF. The genes are TRBV3-1 and TRBJ1-4; D is unclear. The CDR3 covers 15 residues. CDR1 and CDR2 from the germline V gene are LGHDT and YNNKEL (reference sequence). The V end was cut by 10 bases, the J end by 0 bases, with 15 bases between. The full variable domain, rest sourced from reference TRBV3-1 and TRBJ1-4, is DTAVSQTPKYLVTQMGNDKSIKCEQNLGHDTMYWYKQDSKKFLKIMFSYNNKELIINETVPNRFSPKSPDKAHLNLHINSLELGDSAVYFCATSVRRATNEKLFFGSGTQLSVL.

A few counts support this clonotype. The J gene is TRBJ2-2, the V gene TRBV20-1; TRBD2 agrees at 9 bases. Germline CDR1 and CDR2: DFQATT and SNEGSKA (reference sequence). There are 15 residues in the CDR3. The junction had 8 bases not matched to a gene; V was cut back by 2 bases and J by 7 bases. CDR3 amino acids: CSARSAGTSIGELFF. The CDR3 DNA reads as TGCAGTGCTAGATCGGCCGGGACTAGCATCGGGGAGCTGTTTTTT.

This clonotype was detected ten times or more. The gene calls are TRBV14 and TRBJ1-2, with D perhaps matching TRBD1 (6 bases). The ends were cut back, 1 base at V and 5 bases at J, with 11 bases in the middle. The CDR3 totals 14 residues. The V gene's germline CDR1 is SGHDN and CDR2 FVKESK. The CDR3 nucleotides are TGTGCCAGCAGCCAAGGAGGACAGAATTATGGCTACACCTTC. Protein: CASSQGGQNYGYTF.

This clonotype was counted at least ten times. J is TRBJ2-3 and V is TRBV10-2; 7 bases map to TRBD2. CDR3 length: 16 amino acids. CDR1 WSHSY and CDR2 SAAADI come from the germline V gene. Trimming cost V 6 bases and J 4 bases; bases outside gene matches: 13. CDR3 protein: CASRDGAGVNSDTQYF. The CDR3 nucleotides are TGCGCCAGCAGGGATGGGGCGGGAGTTAACTCAGATACGCAGTATTTT.

The table lists this clonotype with a few counts. V is TRBV6-5 and J is TRBJ1-1; possibly TRBD1 for D (5 bases). The V end lost 10 bases, the J end lost 4 bases, and 10 bases lay between the germline ends. Germline CDR1 MNHEY, CDR2 SVGAGI. The CDR3 extends over 11 amino acids. The CDR3 DNA is TGTGCCACCGGGGGGTTCACTGAAGCTTTCTTT. Translating it yields CATGGFTEAFF.

There are many counts of this clonotype. The chain is built from TRBV6-1 and TRBJ1-1; D is unclear. The CDR3 covers 13 residues. The ends were cut back, 1 base at V and 4 bases at J, with 7 bases in the middle. CDR1 and CDR2 from the germline V gene are MNHNS and SASEGT. Written as DNA, the CDR3 is TGTGCCAGCAGTGAAGAGGACTTCACTGAAGCTTTCTTT. This sequence encodes CASSEEDFTEAFF.

This clonotype has just a few counts. J is TRBJ1-4 and V is TRBV6-4; D not resolved. V lost 8 bases, J lost 8 bases, and 15 bases lay in between. Germline V CDR1 and CDR2: MRHNA, SNTAGT. The CDR3 length is 13 residues. DNA of the CDR3: TGTGCCAGCCGAAGGGCCCGGGGAGAAAAACTGTTTTTT. The encoded protein is CASRRARGEKLFF.

This clonotype was counted many times. The chain recombines TRBV29-1 with TRBJ2-3; D gene ambiguous. Germline assignment: CDR1 SQVTM and CDR2 ANQGSEA. The CDR3 is 11 residues long. V shed 7 bases and J shed 2 bases, with 7 bases lying between them. CDR3 bases: TGCAGCGGGGTGTTCACAGATACGCAGTATTTT. Translation gives CSGVFTDTQYF.

This clonotype has a count of ten or more. J is TRBJ1-6 and V is TRBV12-3 or TRBV12-4; no clear D. CDR3 length equals 11 residues. Trimming left V 5 bases short and J 7 bases short, with 3 bases between. This CDR3 reads CASSQNSPLHF. CDR3 DNA sequence: TGTGCCAGCAGTCAGAATTCACCCCTCCACTTT.

This clonotype has just a few counts. The rearrangement links TRBV4-2 to TRBJ1-2; D is ambiguous. CDR1 is LGHNA, CDR2 YNFKEQ, per germline. Deletions cut 1 base from V and 3 bases from J, with 15 bases between. This CDR3 contains 16 residues. The CDR3 sequence is CASSQGVKEADYGYTF. CDR3 nucleotides: TGTGCCAGCAGCCAAGGGGTGAAAGAAGCGGACTATGGCTACACCTTC.